Sequencing of this T cell receptor (beta chain) was carried out in a study of Ad26.COV2.S vaccination and SARS-CoV-2 variants. For the study at large: Ad26.COV2.S, an intramuscular injection, was given once or twice 56 days apart.

The protocol was immunoSEQ multiplex PCR, while the TCRdb copy is restricted to in-frame clones and leaves out a portion. Of 350,000 to 500,000 clones listed, nearly 90% are singletons. Stated treatment: some 19 received Ad26.COV2.S at low or high dose, single or two shots; about 5 received placebo; per-sample allocation not given. Collection of the samples took place on day 63 after the first injection of vaccine or placebo. This receptor was taken from a person aged 18 to 59 who received the Ad26.COV2.S COVID-19 vaccine or a placebo. The source was peripheral blood, collected in a trial of Ad26.COV2.S vaccine versus placebo.

The CDR3, as DNA: TGTGCCAGCATAGCGTATCAGGGAGGGACTGAAGCTTTCTTT. Its translation is CASIAYQGGTEAFF. V and J are TRBV2 and TRBJ1-1; the D gene is possibly TRBD1 (5 bases). Germline assignment: CDR1 SNHLY and CDR2 FYNNEI. There are 14 residues in the CDR3. V shed 7 bases and J shed 5 bases, with 17 bases lying between them.